These 20 T cell receptor beta chains share one sample of origin, sequenced in a study of vaccination effects on CD4 cells after COVID-19. Their antigen targets remain unknown. After expansion with viral peptide pools in the ViraFEST assay, antigen-specific CD4+ T cells were sequenced. On day 10 of culture, CD4+ T cells were separated out. Recipients of the vaccine had no prior SARS-CoV-2 infection and negative nucleocapsid antibodies. Assay used: immunoSEQ multiplex PCR; TCRdb lists only in-frame clones, some missing. The sample lists 20,000 to 25,000 clones, just under 75% occurring once. The sample was CD4+ T cells from PBMCs cultured with SARS-CoV-2 spike peptides, taken before COVID-19 vaccination. The source of these receptors is a human donor who received a COVID-19 vaccine.

This clone was found a few times. The J gene is TRBJ2-2, the V gene TRBV5-1, with 9 nucleotides matching TRBD1. This CDR3 is built from 16 residues. Germline CDR1 reads SGHRS; CDR2 reads YFSETQ. With V trimmed by 4 bases and J by 7 bases, 11 bases remained unmatched. Here the CDR3 reads CASSPTGGPGYGELFF. The CDR3 DNA reads as TGCGCCAGCAGCCCGACAGGGGGACCTGGTTACGGGGAGCTGTTTTTT.

The V call is TRBV7-9, the J call TRBJ1-2; TRBD1 is a possible D gene (6 bases). V was clipped by 5 bases and J by 6 bases, with 13 bases between them. The CDR3 covers 13 residues. The germline gives CDR1 SEHNR, CDR2 FQNEAQ (reference sequence). CDR3 in amino acids: CASSNERGNGYTF. The CDR3 nucleotides are TGTGCCAGCAGCAATGAAAGGGGGAATGGCTACACCTTC.

The J gene is TRBJ2-2, the V gene TRBV7-6, with 9 bases identical to TRBD1. Germline values: CDR1 SGHVS, CDR2 FNYEAQ. The CDR3 sequence is 15 residues long. V shed 5 bases, J shed 6 bases, and the junction held 7 bases outside the gene matches. The CDR3, as DNA: TGTGCCAGCAGCCAGGGACAGGGAGGCGCCGGGGAGCTGTTTTTT. The encoded protein is CASSQGQGGAGELFF.

The V call is TRBV7-2, the J call TRBJ2-1, with D unclear. V lost 1 base, J lost 10 bases, and 11 bases lay in between. Germline lookup yields CDR1 SGHTA and CDR2 FQGNSA. The CDR3 is 13 residues long. CDR3 sequence: CASSLDGVGEQFF. As DNA, the CDR3 is TGTGCCAGCAGCTTAGACGGAGTTGGCGAGCAGTTCTTC.

J is TRBJ1-3 and V is TRBV18, with 9 bases aligning to TRBD1. CDR1 and CDR2 (germline): KGHSH, LQKENI. V trimming: 4 bases; J trimming: 3 bases; junction bases outside the gene matches: 10. The CDR3 sequence is 17 residues long. CDR3 sequence: CASSHLPGQGGGNTIYF. The CDR3 DNA follows: TGTGCCAGCTCACACCTTCCGGGACAGGGAGGTGGAAACACCATATATTTT.

This chain joins TRBV7-9 and TRBJ2-7, with D uncertain. Germline assignment: CDR1 SEHNR and CDR2 FQNEAQ (reference sequence). With 2 bases removed from V and 3 bases from J, the gap between germline ends came to 2 bases. This CDR3 is built from 11 residues. The CDR3 protein is CASSLNYEQYF. The CDR3 region has the DNA TGTGCCAGCAGCTTAAACTACGAGCAGTACTTC.

The chain uses TRBV7-9 and TRBJ1-1; D possibly corresponds to TRBD1 (5 bases). The CDR3 has 19 residues. Germline V gives CDR1 SEHNR, CDR2 FQNEAQ (reference sequence). The V end was cut by 1 base, the J end by 7 bases, with 28 bases between. The DNA for the CDR3 is TGTGCCAGCAGCTTAGGCGGGGGTCGGGGCGAACAACGGTTGCGTGAAGCTTTCTTT. Protein: CASSLGGGRGEQRLREAFF.

This chain links TRBV19 with TRBJ2-3, with 8 bases lining up with TRBD1. The CDR3 is made up of 14 amino acids. Germline loops: CDR1 LNHDA, CDR2 SQIVND (reference sequence). Trimming removed 6 bases from V and 1 base from J; junction bases left unmatched: 3. In DNA form, the CDR3 reads TGTGCCAGTAGAGGACAGGGTGGCACAGATACGCAGTATTTT. Translated, it gives CASRGQGGTDTQYF.

This clone has only a few counts. This rearrangement joins TRBV3-1 (or the pseudogene TRBV3-2) to TRBJ1-6, with D hard to call. Trimming removed 8 bases at V and 9 bases at J, with 14 bases between. The CDR3 has 13 amino acids. CDR1 is LGHDT, CDR2 YNNKEL, per germline (reference sequence). CDR3 in DNA: TGTGCCAGCCTACCCCAGGATGGTTCACCCCTCCACTTT. Protein sequence: CASLPQDGSPLHF.

This clone came up a few times. The same CDR3 also results from other DNA sequences found in this sample. The chain combines TRBV12-3 or TRBV12-4 with TRBJ1-1; no clear D. V gave up 1 base and J gave up 1 base, with 4 bases separating them. The CDR3 consists of 13 residues. The CDR3 sequence: CASSLGKNTEAFF. As DNA, the CDR3 is TGTGCCAGCAGTTTAGGGAAGAACACTGAAGCTTTCTTT.

The chain is built from TRBV5-1 and TRBJ2-5; no clear D. With 2 bases removed from V and 5 bases from J, the gap between germline ends came to 10 bases. There are 13 residues in the CDR3. The germline gives CDR1 SGHRS, CDR2 YFSETQ. The CDR3 DNA follows: TGCGCCAGCAGCTTTAGTGCTGATGAGACCCAGTACTTC. This encodes CASSFSADETQYF.

This chain uses TRBV5-6 with TRBJ1-6; a possible D gene is TRBD1 (5 bases). The CDR3 sequence is 12 residues long. The germline V and J ends were trimmed by 0 bases and 12 bases, with 7 bases remaining between them. Germline assignment: CDR1 SGHDT and CDR2 YYEEEE. The CDR3 reads CASSLGRGPLHF. The CDR3 DNA reads as TGTGCCAGCAGCTTGGGAAGGGGACCCCTCCACTTT.

The rearrangement joins TRBV11-3 to TRBJ1-2, with D unclear. CDR1 is SGHNT and CDR2 is YENEEA in the germline V gene. V was pared by 4 bases and J by 1 base, with 13 bases between. This CDR3 spans 15 amino acids. The CDR3 bases are TGTGCCAGCAGCTCCCGACCCAGCTTTAACTATGGCTACACCTTC. It specifies CASSSRPSFNYGYTF.

The rearrangement uses TRBV11-2 and TRBJ2-5; D is undetermined. The CDR3 totals 15 residues. From germline, CDR1 is SGHAT and CDR2 FQNNGV. Between the trimmed V and J ends, which lost 4 bases and 5 bases, there was a span of 17 bases. The DNA for the CDR3 is TGTGCCAGCAGCTCGGACCCCAGTTTTACGGAGACCCAGTACTTC. Residues: CASSSDPSFTETQYF.

V is TRBV12-3 or TRBV12-4 and J is TRBJ1-3; TRBD1 is a possible D gene (5 bases). The V end was cut by 5 bases, the J end by 9 bases, with 14 bases between. The CDR3 totals 13 residues. CDR3: CASSTGSRGTIYF. In DNA, the CDR3 is TGTGCCAGCAGTACGGGTTCGAGGGGCACCATATATTTT.

V is TRBV9 and J is TRBJ1-2, with 11 bases identical to TRBD1. V lost 4 bases, J lost 5 bases, and 10 bases stayed unmatched. Per germline, CDR1 SGDLS and CDR2 YYNGEE. The CDR3 runs 16 residues. The CDR3 sequence: CASSQGGTGGKYGYTF. The CDR3 DNA follows: TGTGCCAGCAGCCAGGGGGGGACAGGGGGAAAGTATGGCTACACCTTC.

The chain links TRBV5-1 to TRBJ2-3; 10 bases are shared with TRBD2. This CDR3 is built from 16 residues. CDR1 SGHRS and CDR2 YFSETQ come from the germline V gene. V gave up 4 bases and J gave up 2 bases; unmatched junction bases: 7. The DNA of the CDR3 is TGCGCCAGCAGCAGGCTTAGCGGGGGGAACACAGATACGCAGTATTTT. As protein: CASSRLSGGNTDTQYF.

V gene TRBV7-9 combines with J gene TRBJ2-7; no definite D call. The CDR3 consists of 13 residues. V gave up 0 bases and J gave up 5 bases, with 8 bases separating them. The germline V gene has CDR1 SEHNR and CDR2 FQNEAQ (reference sequence). In DNA form, the CDR3 reads TGTGCCAGCAGCTTAGCCCCCAGCGACGAGCAGTACTTC. Translated: CASSLAPSDEQYF.

The chain carries TRBV13 and TRBJ2-3; tentative D call: TRBD1 (5 bases). This CDR3 comprises 13 residues. Germline CDR1 is PRHDT and CDR2 is FYEKMQ (reference sequence). Between the trimmed V and J ends, which lost 0 bases and 11 bases, there was a span of 12 bases. The CDR3 DNA sequence: TGTGCCAGCAGCTTAGGAGGGGCGACGTTGCAGTATTTT. Amino acid sequence: CASSLGGATLQYF.

The chain links TRBV19 to TRBJ1-2; tentative D call: TRBD1 (6 bases). The CDR3 runs 18 residues. The V gene lost 0 bases and the J gene lost 0 bases, with 17 bases spanning the gap. Germline V CDR1 and CDR2: LNHDA, SQIVND (reference sequence). The CDR3 region has the DNA TGTGCCAGTAGTATAGATATGAGACAGGTGGTAACTAACTATGGCTACACCTTC. Translating it yields CASSIDMRQVVTNYGYTF.